This TCR beta chain was profiled in a study of memory CD4+ T cells and cytomegalovirus serostatus. The study's findings and limits: Suggested: most of the CMV-linked TCR signature lies in CD4+ memory cells. Of 150 to 200 reported CMV TCRbeta sequences, about 70 were found in memory CD4+ repertoires.

Here immunoSEQ multiplex PCR was the method, and the copy in TCRdb shows in-frame clones only, minus some. The sample has under 70,000 clones; around 80% are singletons. CDR1 MNHEY and CDR2 SMNVEV come from the germline V gene (reference sequence). V shed 4 bases and J 8 bases; nucleotides not matched to a gene: 8. This CDR3 region has 14 residues. This clone appeared a few times. Its matching antigen is unknown. Different DNA sequences within this sample yield the same CDR3. The sort gate was single viable CD3+CD4+CD8-CD45RO+ cells for memory CD4+ T cells. This receptor was identified in an adult in good health and CMV-seronegative. The rearrangement uses TRBV27 and TRBJ1-2; 9 nucleotides align to TRBD1. The material sequenced was memory CD4+ T cells from blood. The CDR3 DNA reads TGTGCCAGCAGTTCACATTTGACAGGGGGGGGCTACACCTTC. Its translation is CASSSHLTGGGYTF.